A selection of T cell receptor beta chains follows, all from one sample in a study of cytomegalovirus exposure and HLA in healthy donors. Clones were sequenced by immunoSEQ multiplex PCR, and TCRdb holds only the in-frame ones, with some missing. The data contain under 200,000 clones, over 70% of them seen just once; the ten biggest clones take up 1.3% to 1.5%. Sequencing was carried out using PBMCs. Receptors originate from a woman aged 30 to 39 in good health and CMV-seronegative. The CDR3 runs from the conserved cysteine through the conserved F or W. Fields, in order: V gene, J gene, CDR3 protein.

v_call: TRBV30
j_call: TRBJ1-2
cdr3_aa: CAWSRKAEGYTF

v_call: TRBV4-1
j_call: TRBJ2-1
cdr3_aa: CASSRLISGGHNEQFF

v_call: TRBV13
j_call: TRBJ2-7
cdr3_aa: CASSFGAVPGQKTYEQYF

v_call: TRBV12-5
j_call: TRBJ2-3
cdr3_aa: CASGLTVTTDTQYF

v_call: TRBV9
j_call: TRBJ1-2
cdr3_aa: CASSTPWGHYGYTF

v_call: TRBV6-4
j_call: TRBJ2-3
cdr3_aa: CASSESGAGGRDTQYF

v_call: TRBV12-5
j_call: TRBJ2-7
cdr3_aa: CASGSASWRAKPHYEQYF

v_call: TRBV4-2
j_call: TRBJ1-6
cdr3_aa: CASSQDHVRQSSYNSPLHF

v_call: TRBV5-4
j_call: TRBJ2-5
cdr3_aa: CASSLEGRETQYF

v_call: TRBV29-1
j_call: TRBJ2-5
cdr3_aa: CSTSGGRETQYF

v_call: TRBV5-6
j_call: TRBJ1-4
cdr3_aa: CASSYRGANEKLFF

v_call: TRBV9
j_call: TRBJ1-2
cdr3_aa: CASTLSPRGEGYTF

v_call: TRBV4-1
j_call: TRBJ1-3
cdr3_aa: CASSQGGKGRVTGNTIYF

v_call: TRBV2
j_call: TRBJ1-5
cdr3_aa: CASRRDTNQPQHF

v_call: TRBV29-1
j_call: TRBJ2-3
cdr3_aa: CSVATSGTDTQYF

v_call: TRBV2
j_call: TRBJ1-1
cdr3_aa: CASRPWTGENTEAFF

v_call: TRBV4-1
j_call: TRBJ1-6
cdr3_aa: CASSQPSRGSSYNSPLHF

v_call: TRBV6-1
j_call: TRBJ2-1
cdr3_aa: CASSGPSGASYNEQFF

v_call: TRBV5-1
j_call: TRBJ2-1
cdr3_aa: CASSSASGALPEQFF

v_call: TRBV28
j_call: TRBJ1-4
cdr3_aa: CASSSEQRANEKLFF

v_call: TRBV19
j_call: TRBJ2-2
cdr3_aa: CASSSSTGKVTGELFF

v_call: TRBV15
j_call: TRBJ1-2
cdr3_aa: CATSPNPLTGVGYGYTF

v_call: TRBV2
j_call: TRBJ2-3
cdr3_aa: CASSARTSGGPTPNTQYF

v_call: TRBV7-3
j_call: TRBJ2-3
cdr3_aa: CASSFSLRGAGTQYF

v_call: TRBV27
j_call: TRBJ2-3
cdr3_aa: CASSRSTDTQYF

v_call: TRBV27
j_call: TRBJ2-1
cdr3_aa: CASSLMGLAGVNEQFF

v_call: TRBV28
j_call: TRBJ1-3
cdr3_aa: CASSSLTLTTIYF

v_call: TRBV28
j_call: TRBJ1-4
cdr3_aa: CASSFVGTGWANEKLFF

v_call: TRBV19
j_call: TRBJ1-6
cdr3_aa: CASSIITGRVTSNSPLHF

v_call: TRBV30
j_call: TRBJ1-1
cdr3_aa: CAWSIGQKILNTEAFF